This T cell receptor beta chain appears in the sequencing data of a study of identical twins. Study outcomes and limitations: Within cord blood, abundant beta clonotypes carried fewer insertions, but memory repertoires showed no such trend. For out-of-frame alpha sequences shared by twins, low generation probability was in excess.

This clonotype was seen a few times. Its antigen is not known. Between the trimmed V and J ends, which lost 1 base and 1 base, there was a span of 8 bases. CDR1 SGHAT and CDR2 FQDESV come from the germline V gene (reference sequence). The CDR3 spans 15 residues. Each CDR3 protein is one row after TCRdb ran MiXCR on the 5' RACE reads. The sample yields 650,000 to 750,000 distinct CDR3 sequences, around 21% seen once. The sample was also linked to a second study, of T cells expressing NK-cell markers. That source notes: Sorting was limited to alpha-beta TCR-expressing T cells with an anti-gamma-delta TCR antibody in several experiments. HCMV specificity of the expanded NKG2C+ T cell clones stayed unclear.

The rearrangement links TRBV11-1 to TRBJ2-1; no definite D call. This TCR was sampled from a woman between 18 and 30 years old in good health. Sequencing was carried out using PBMCs. CDR3 sequence reads: CASSLEARSYNEQFF. As DNA, the CDR3 is TGTGCCAGCAGCTTAGAGGCAAGATCCTACAATGAGCAGTTCTTC.